This T cell receptor beta chain was identified in a study of cytomegalovirus exposure and HLA in healthy donors. Study findings and constraints: Among TCR beta chains, those listed as cytomegalovirus-associated numbered about 160.

In the case of this clone: As yet, its antigen is unknown.

CDR3 length: 16 residues. Germline assignment: CDR1 SQVTM and CDR2 ANQGSEA. V lost 5 bases and J lost 0; bases outside the gene matches: 11. Measured with immunoSEQ multiplex PCR; TCRdb has only the in-frame clones, and not every one. The table includes 150,000 to 170,000 clones, 70% to 90% detected once. V is TRBV29-1 and J is TRBJ2-7, with 9 bases fitting TRBD2. The TCR originated in a human donor in good health. The sequencing sample was made of PBMCs. CDR3 coding DNA: TGCAGCGTTCGTAAACGAGCGGGAGGCACCTCCTACGAGCAGTACTTC. Its translation: CSVRKRAGGTSYEQYF.